The clone carrying this T cell receptor (beta chain) was observed at least ten times. Looked up from germline, CDR1 is DFQATT and CDR2 is SNEGSKA (reference sequence). CDR3 length: 17 amino acids. V lost 0 bases, J lost 2 bases, and 6 bases stayed unmatched. Participants, patients aged 18 to 65, had newly diagnosed hyperthyroidism with a duration under 2 months. RNA transcripts were the template for amplifying TCR beta CDR3 regions. HTBI primers drove first-round RT-PCR of the TCR CDR3. TCRdb reanalysed the multiplex PCR reads using MiXCR and keeps one entry per CDR3 protein. This sample yields some 770,000 distinct CDR3 sequences, of which around 15% are seen a single time; roughly 8% belongs to the top ten. The data originate from a study of T cells in Graves' hyperthyroidism and ophthalmopathy.

This TCR came from a man aged 18 to 30 with Graves' hyperthyroidism. V usage is TRBV20-1 and J usage is TRBJ2-7, with 14 bases aligning to TRBD2. The sample comprised blood. This chain's CDR3 is CSARDLATSGRAYEQYF. CDR3 nucleotide sequence: TGCAGTGCTAGAGATCTCGCGACTAGCGGGAGGGCCTACGAGCAGTACTTC.